This TCR beta chain was recovered during a study of T-cell reconstitution after alpha-beta-depleted transplantation in children. This clonotype was detected many times. Researchers prepared the TCRbeta library using unique molecular identifiers, the study reports. TCRdb reprocessed the PCR reads via MiXCR and lists one record per CDR3 protein. The table lists 350,000 to 400,000 distinct CDR3 sequences, roughly 22% of them singletons. Trimming cost V 2 bases and J 3 bases; bases outside gene matches: 0. In germline, CDR1 is DFQATT, CDR2 SNEGSKA (reference sequence). CDR3 size: 12 residues. This clonotype was sampled from a human donor who donated a stem cell graft to a child with acute myeloid leukemia. The sample was PBMCs from the stem cell graft donor, taken from the stem cell graft. The V and J genes are TRBV20-1 and TRBJ2-5, with 7 bases aligning to TRBD2. For the CDR3, the DNA is TGCAGTGCTAGACGGGGGGAAGAGACCCAGTACTTC. It specifies CSARRGEETQYF.